These 18 T cell receptor beta chains were sequenced from one sample in a study of T cells in Graves' hyperthyroidism and ophthalmopathy. Amplification of TCR beta CDR3 regions was performed using RNA transcripts as template. HTBI primers drove first-round RT-PCR of the TCR CDR3. TCRdb processed the multiplex PCR reads anew with MiXCR; each CDR3 protein has one entry. Among about 320,000 distinct CDR3 sequences listed, 16% were seen once. The sample consisted of blood. The receptors come from a man aged 25 to 45 with Graves' hyperthyroidism.

Note on this clonotype: A read error may be the cause here, since a much bigger clone is one base away. This chain links TRBV10-3 with TRBJ2-7; 8 bases align to TRBD1. The CDR3 consists of 13 residues. CDR1 and CDR2 (germline): ENHRY, SYGVKD. For the CDR3, the DNA is TGTGCCATCAGCGGACAGGGCGGCTACGAGCAGTGCTTC. Its protein is CAISGQGGYEQCF.

This clonotype has at least ten counts. V usage is TRBV12-3 or TRBV12-4 and J usage is TRBJ1-5, with D maybe TRBD1 (5 bases). The CDR3 consists of 15 residues. V was cut by 0 bases and J by 1 base, with 7 bases left in between. The CDR3 is CASSLAWTSNQPQHF. The DNA of the CDR3 is TGTGCCAGCAGTTTAGCTTGGACAAGCAATCAGCCCCAGCATTTT.

This clonotype occurred many times. The chain links TRBV10-3 to TRBJ2-1; D not certain. The CDR3 contains 15 residues. Germline loops: CDR1 ENHRY, CDR2 SYGVKD. V lost 4 bases and J lost 4, with 14 bases in between. In DNA form, the CDR3 reads TGTGCCATCAGTGCTGACTTCGACTTTTACAATGAGCAGTTCTTC. Translating gives CAISADFDFYNEQFF.

Regarding this clonotype: The junction shows a germline mismatch at one end, possibly a read error. The chain carries TRBV2 and TRBJ2-2; D is perhaps TRBD1 or TRBD2 (6 bases each). Germline lookup yields CDR1 SNHLY and CDR2 FYNNEI. This CDR3 has 15 amino acids. The CDR3, as DNA: TGTGCCAGCAGTCCGGGGGCGCAACGCACCGCGGAGCTGTTTTTT. This codes for CASSPGAQRTAELFF.

This clonotype was recorded at least ten times. This rearrangement joins TRBV7-9 to TRBJ2-5, with D possibly TRBD2 on 6 matching bases. The CDR3 loop spans 15 amino acids. V gave up 5 bases and J gave up 4 bases, with 17 bases separating them. Germline assignment: CDR1 SEHNR and CDR2 FQNEAQ (reference sequence). The CDR3 is CASSRWREGGETQYF. CDR3 DNA: TGTGCCAGCAGCCGTTGGCGGGAAGGTGGAGAGACCCAGTACTTC.

This clonotype has ten or more counts. This chain uses TRBV5-1 with TRBJ2-5; 9 nucleotides align to TRBD1. CDR1 and CDR2 (germline): SGHRS, YFSETQ. V lost 3 bases to trimming and J lost 5 bases; unmatched junction nucleotides: 8. The CDR3 runs 15 residues. The CDR3 is CASSWGQGVGETQYF. CDR3 DNA sequence: TGCGCCAGCAGCTGGGGACAGGGAGTAGGGGAGACCCAGTACTTC. The full variable domain, its missing parts supplied by reference TRBV5-1 and TRBJ2-5, is KAGVTQTPRYLIKTRGQQVTLSCSPISGHRSVSWYQQTPGQGLQFLFEYFSETQRNKGNFPGRFSGRQFSNSRSEMNVSTLELGDSALYLCASSWGQGVGETQYFGPGTRLLVL.

This clonotype was observed at least ten times. The chain links TRBV24-1 to TRBJ2-7; D is undetermined. Germline V gene sequence: CDR1 KGHDR, CDR2 SFDVKD. V shed 5 bases and J shed 2 bases, with 12 bases lying between them. The CDR3 is 14 residues long. The CDR3 DNA follows: TGTGCCACCAGTGCCTCCTTATACCCCTACGAGCAGTACTTC. This sequence encodes CATSASLYPYEQYF.

This clonotype was counted at least ten times. V gene TRBV5-1 combines with J gene TRBJ2-3; TRBD2 agrees at 8 bases. The trim removed 1 base at V and 2 bases at J, leaving 9 bases unmatched. The CDR3 runs 17 residues. CDR1 is SGHRS and CDR2 is YFSETQ in the germline V gene. DNA of the CDR3: TGCGCCAGCAGCTTGCGGGGTAGCGGGGACCTCACAGATACGCAGTATTTT. Protein: CASSLRGSGDLTDTQYF.

This clonotype appeared many times. V is TRBV3-1 and J is TRBJ1-1; D is perhaps TRBD1 (6 bases). V was trimmed by 5 bases and J by 4 bases, leaving 11 bases between them. The CDR3 loop spans 13 amino acids. Germline V gene sequence: CDR1 LGHDT, CDR2 YNNKEL (reference sequence). The chain's CDR3 is CASSLQGFTEAFF. Here the CDR3 DNA reads TGTGCCAGCAGCTTACAGGGTTTCACTGAAGCTTTCTTT.

The V gene is TRBV7-9, the J gene TRBJ1-4, with 8 bases identical to TRBD1. This CDR3 has 13 amino acids. V trimming: 5 bases; J trimming: 8 bases; junction bases outside the gene matches: 4. Germline V gives CDR1 SEHNR, CDR2 FQNEAQ (reference sequence). The CDR3 DNA follows: TGTGCCAGCAGCGCGACAGGGGTCGAAAAACTGTTTTTT. Residues: CASSATGVEKLFF.

This clonotype has at least ten counts. V gene TRBV20-1 combines with J gene TRBJ2-7, with D tentatively TRBD1 (6 bases). Trimming stripped 6 bases from V and 0 bases from J, with 18 bases between. The CDR3 covers 15 residues. Germline V CDR1 and CDR2: DFQATT, SNEGSKA (reference sequence). The CDR3, as DNA: TGCAGTGCCCCTGGACAGTTGATGGGCTCCTACGAGCAGTACTTC. Protein: CSAPGQLMGSYEQYF.

This clonotype has ten or more counts. The V gene is TRBV6-1, the J gene TRBJ2-7; D ambiguous. Germline V gene lookup returns CDR1 MNHNS and CDR2 SASEGT. This CDR3 comprises 13 residues. The V gene lost 7 bases and the J gene lost 6 bases, with 16 bases spanning the gap. The CDR3 DNA reads as TGTGCCAGCATCGTCCAGCCCCTAGGCGAGCAGTACTTC. This encodes CASIVQPLGEQYF.

This clonotype was detected a few times. The chain uses TRBV7-9 and TRBJ2-1; D possibly corresponds to TRBD2 (6 bases). Germline assignment: CDR1 SEHNR and CDR2 FQNEAQ (reference sequence). V was cut by 5 bases and J by 15 bases, with 17 bases left in between. The CDR3 consists of 12 residues. The CDR3 region has the DNA TGTGCCAGCAGCGCTCCGGGACTCCGAGGGTTCTTC. Translating it yields CASSAPGLRGFF. Filled out from reference TRBV7-9 and TRBJ2-1, the complete variable domain reads DTGVSQNPRHKITKRGQNVTFRCDPISEHNRLYWYRQTLGQGPEFLTYFQNEAQLEKSRLLSDRFSAERPKGSFSTLEIQRTEQGDSAMYLCASSAPGLRGFFGPGTRLTVL.

In this sample, this clonotype turned up many times. This chain links TRBV5-6 with TRBJ2-1; D perhaps matches TRBD2 (6 bases). In germline, CDR1 is SGHDT, CDR2 YYEEEE. Between the trimmed V and J ends, which lost 0 bases and 4 bases, there was a span of 8 bases. The CDR3 spans 14 residues. The CDR3 DNA sequence: TGTGCCAGCAGCTTGGGGGACTTATACAATGAGCAGTTCTTC. Its translation is CASSLGDLYNEQFF. Full variable domain (rest looked up from reference TRBV5-6 and TRBJ2-1): DAGVTQSPTHLIKTRGQQVTLRCSPKSGHDTVSWYQQALGQGPQFIFQYYEEEERQRGNFPDRFSGHQFPNYSSELNVNALLLGDSALYLCASSLGDLYNEQFFGPGTRLTVL.

Comment on this clonotype: This may be a read error: a much more frequent sequence differs by one nucleotide. The chain recombines TRBV20-1 with TRBJ2-7; D possibly corresponds to TRBD2 (5 bases). The length of the CDR3 is 13 residues. Trimming cost V 7 bases and J 0 bases, with 13 bases left between them. Germline CDR1 reads DFQATT; CDR2 reads SNEGSKA (reference sequence). CDR3 loop: CSVSSRSSYEQYF. In DNA form, the CDR3 reads TGCAGTGTTTCTAGCAGGAGCTCCTACGAGCAGTACTTC.

This clonotype showed up just a few times. The rearrangement links TRBV27 to TRBJ1-4, with 9 bases aligning to TRBD1. Germline-derived CDR1 and CDR2 are MNHEY and SMNVEV (reference sequence). The CDR3 contains 17 residues. J lost 8 bases, V lost 5 bases, and 15 bases had no gene match. The CDR3 loop reads CASSPTGQGIRWEKLFF. In DNA, the CDR3 is TGTGCCAGCAGTCCTACAGGACAGGGGATTCGGTGGGAAAAACTGTTTTTT.

There are many counts of this clonotype. This rearrangement joins TRBV5-5 to TRBJ2-7; D gene uncertain. V was pared by 4 bases and J by 3 bases, with 8 bases between. The CDR3 covers 12 residues. Germline V gene lookup returns CDR1 SGHKS and CDR2 YYEKEE (reference sequence). CDR3: CASSPRDYEQYF. The CDR3 DNA reads as TGTGCCAGCAGCCCCCGCGACTACGAGCAGTACTTC.

The chain couples TRBV20-1 to TRBJ1-1; a possible D gene is TRBD1 (5 bases). This CDR3 is 15 amino acids long. The V gene's germline CDR1 is DFQATT and CDR2 SNEGSKA (reference sequence). V was pared by 0 bases and J by 1 base, with 12 bases between. The CDR3 reads CSARDLGGGNTEAFF. The CDR3 DNA is TGCAGTGCTAGAGATCTTGGCGGGGGGAACACTGAAGCTTTCTTT.